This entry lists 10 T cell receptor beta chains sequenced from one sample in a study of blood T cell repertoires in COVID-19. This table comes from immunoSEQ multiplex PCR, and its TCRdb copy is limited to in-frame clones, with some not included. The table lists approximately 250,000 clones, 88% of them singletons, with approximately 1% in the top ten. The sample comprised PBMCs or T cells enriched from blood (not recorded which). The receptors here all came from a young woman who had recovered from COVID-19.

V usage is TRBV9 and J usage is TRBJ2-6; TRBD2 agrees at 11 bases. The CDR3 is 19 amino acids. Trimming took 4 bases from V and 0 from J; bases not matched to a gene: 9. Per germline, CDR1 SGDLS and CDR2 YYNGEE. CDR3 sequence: CASSSRLAGLSSGANVLTF. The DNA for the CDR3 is TGTGCCAGCAGCTCCAGACTAGCGGGGTTATCCTCTGGGGCCAACGTCCTGACTTTC.

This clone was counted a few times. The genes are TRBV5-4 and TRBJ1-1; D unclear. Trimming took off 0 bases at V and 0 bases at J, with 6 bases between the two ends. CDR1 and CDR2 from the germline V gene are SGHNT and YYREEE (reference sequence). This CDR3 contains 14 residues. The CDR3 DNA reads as TGTGCCAGCAGCTTGGGGCCGATGAACACTGAAGCTTTCTTT. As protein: CASSLGPMNTEAFF.

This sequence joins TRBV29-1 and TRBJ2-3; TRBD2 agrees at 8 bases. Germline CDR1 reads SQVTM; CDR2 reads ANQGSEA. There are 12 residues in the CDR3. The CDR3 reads CGGRQSTDTQYF. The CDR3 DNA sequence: TGCGGCGGGAGGCAGAGCACAGATACGCAGTATTTT.

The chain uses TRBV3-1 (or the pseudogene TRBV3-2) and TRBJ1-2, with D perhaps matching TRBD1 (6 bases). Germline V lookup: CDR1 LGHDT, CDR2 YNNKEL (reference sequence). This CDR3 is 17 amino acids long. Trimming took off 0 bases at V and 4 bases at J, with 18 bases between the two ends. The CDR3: CASSQDARTAPSYGYTF. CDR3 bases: TGTGCCAGCAGCCAAGATGCCAGGACAGCGCCATCCTATGGCTACACCTTC.

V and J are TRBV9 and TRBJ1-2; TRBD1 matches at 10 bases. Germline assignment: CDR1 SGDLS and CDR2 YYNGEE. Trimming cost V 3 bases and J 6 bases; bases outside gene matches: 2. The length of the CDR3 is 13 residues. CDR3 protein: CASSGDRGHGYTF. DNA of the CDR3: TGTGCCAGCAGCGGTGACAGGGGGCATGGCTACACCTTC.

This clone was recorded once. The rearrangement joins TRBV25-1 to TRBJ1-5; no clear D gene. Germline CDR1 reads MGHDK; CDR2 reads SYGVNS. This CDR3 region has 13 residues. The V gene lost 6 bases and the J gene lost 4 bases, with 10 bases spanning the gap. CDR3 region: CASRGAVNQPQHF. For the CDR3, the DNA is TGTGCCAGCAGGGGAGCGGTAAATCAGCCCCAGCATTTT.

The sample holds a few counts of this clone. The CDR3 region has the DNA TGTGCCAGCAGCTTCGCCTTTGGGGGAGGCGAAAAACTGTTTTTT. Amino acids: CASSFAFGGGEKLFF. The J gene is TRBJ1-4, the V gene TRBV7-2, with D tentatively TRBD1 (5 bases). Germline lookup yields CDR1 SGHTA and CDR2 FQGNSA. The CDR3 runs to 15 residues. The V end was cut by 3 bases, the J end by 8 bases, with 16 bases between.

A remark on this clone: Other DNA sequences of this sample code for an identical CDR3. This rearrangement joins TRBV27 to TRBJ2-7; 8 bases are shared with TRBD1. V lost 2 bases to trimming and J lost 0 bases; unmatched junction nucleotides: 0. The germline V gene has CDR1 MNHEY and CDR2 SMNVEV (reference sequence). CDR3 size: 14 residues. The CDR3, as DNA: TGTGCCAGCAGTTTAGGACAGGGCTCCTACGAGCAGTACTTC. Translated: CASSLGQGSYEQYF.

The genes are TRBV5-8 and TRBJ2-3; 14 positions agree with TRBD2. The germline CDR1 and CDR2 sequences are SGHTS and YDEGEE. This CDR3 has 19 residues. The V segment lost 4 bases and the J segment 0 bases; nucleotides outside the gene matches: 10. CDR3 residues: CASSLGLAGVGPSTDTQYF. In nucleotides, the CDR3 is TGTGCCAGCAGCCTGGGACTAGCGGGAGTTGGGCCTAGCACAGATACGCAGTATTTT.

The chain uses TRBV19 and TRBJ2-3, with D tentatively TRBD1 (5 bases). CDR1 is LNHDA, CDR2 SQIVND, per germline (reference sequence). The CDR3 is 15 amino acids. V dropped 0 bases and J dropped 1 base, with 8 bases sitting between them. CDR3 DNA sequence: TGTGCCAGTAGTATAGACAGGGAAGGCACAGATACGCAGTATTTT. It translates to CASSIDREGTDTQYF. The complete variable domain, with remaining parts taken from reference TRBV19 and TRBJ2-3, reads DGGITQSPKYLFRKEGQNVTLSCEQNLNHDAMYWYRQDPGQGLRLIYYSQIVNDFQKGDIAEGYSVSREKKESFPLTVTSAQKNPTAFYLCASSIDREGTDTQYFGPGTRLTVL.